This paragraph reports one T cell receptor (beta chain). Then a second PCR, running about 6 to 11 cycles, was carried out with a sample-barcoded 5' primer and a J-beta primer mix. TCRdb re-derived calls from the 5' RACE reads in MiXCR, one entry per CDR3 protein. This repertoire shows some 710,000 distinct CDR3 sequences, about 20% found once; its top ten account for around a fifth. Germline V gene lookup returns CDR1 ENHRY and CDR2 SYGVKD. Germline trimming cut 6 bases from V and 7 bases from J; bases unmatched to any gene: 0. The CDR3 length is 12 residues. The entry originates in a study of blood T cells in healthy people across ages.

The sample taken for sequencing was blood. The receptor's source is an older man in good health. V and J are TRBV10-3 and TRBJ1-6; 7 bases fit TRBD1. CDR3 sequence: CAIRQGNSPLHF. The CDR3 nucleotides read TGTGCCATCAGACAGGGGAATTCACCCCTCCACTTT.